The source of this T cell receptor beta chain is a study of blood T cells in healthy people across ages. Primed by a sample-barcoded 5' primer and a J-beta primer mix, a second PCR proceeded for about 6 to 11 cycles. TCRdb re-called the 5' RACE reads with MiXCR, one entry per CDR3 protein. The sample records hundreds of thousands of distinct CDR3 sequences, more than 25% being singletons. V dropped 4 bases and J dropped 3 bases, with 13 bases sitting between them. The CDR3 spans 15 residues. Germline V gives CDR1 MGHDK, CDR2 SYGVNS. Turning to this clonotype: Its matching antigen is unknown.

Study outcomes and limitations: TCR beta diversity, measured per million T cells, fell in a roughly linear way with age.

Sequences were obtained from blood. The chain recombines TRBV25-1 with TRBJ2-1; TRBD1 is a possible D gene (6 bases). This receptor was obtained from a woman of 80 years or more in good health. CDR3 residues: CASSATGWGYNEQFF. In DNA form, the CDR3 reads TGTGCCAGCAGTGCGACAGGTTGGGGCTACAATGAGCAGTTCTTC.